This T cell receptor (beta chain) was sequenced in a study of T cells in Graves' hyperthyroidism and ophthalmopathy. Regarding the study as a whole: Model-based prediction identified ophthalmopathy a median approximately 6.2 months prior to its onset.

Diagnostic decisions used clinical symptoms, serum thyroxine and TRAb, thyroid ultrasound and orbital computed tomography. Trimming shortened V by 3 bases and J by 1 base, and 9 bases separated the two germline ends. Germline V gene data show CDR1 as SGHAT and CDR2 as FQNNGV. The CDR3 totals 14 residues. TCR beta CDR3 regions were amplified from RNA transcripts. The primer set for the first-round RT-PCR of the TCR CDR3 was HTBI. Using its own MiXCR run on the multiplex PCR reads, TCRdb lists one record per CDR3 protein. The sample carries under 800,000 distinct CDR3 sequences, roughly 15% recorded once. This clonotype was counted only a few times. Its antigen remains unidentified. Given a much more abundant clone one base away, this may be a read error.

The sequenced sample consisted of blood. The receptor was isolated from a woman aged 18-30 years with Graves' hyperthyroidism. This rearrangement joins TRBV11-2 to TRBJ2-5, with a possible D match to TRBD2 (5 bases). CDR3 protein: CASSLSEAQETQYF. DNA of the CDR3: TGTGCCAGCAGCTTGTCGGAGGCCCAAGAGACCCAGTACTTC.